This T cell receptor beta chain was identified in a study of Ad26.COV2.S vaccination and SARS-CoV-2 variants (dated by TCRdb to the early 2020s). A note on the overall study: TCRbeta repertoire sequencing served as the tool for gauging how specific and how broad the SARS-CoV-2-reactive T cell receptors were following Ad26.COV2.S vaccination. The TCR-sequenced set comprised about 32 samples: approximately 20 Ad26.COV2.S vaccine recipients, 5 placebo recipients and 8 SARS-CoV-2 convalescent individuals.

This clone was detected once. This receptor's antigen is unknown. No base qualities exist here, and no much larger clone lies one base off it. TCRbeta CDR3 regions were sequenced with the immunoSEQ Assay. After extraction, genomic DNA underwent amplification by bias-controlled multiplex PCR, followed by high-throughput sequencing. The authors' analysis ran thus. To quantify the absolute abundance of each unique TCRbeta CDR3 region, sequences were collapsed and filtered. Usable DNA was measured by amplifying reference genes present in all nucleated cells, and TCRbeta template counts were normalized to that usable DNA to estimate T cell fraction. Repertoire TCRs were annotated as SARS-CoV-2-specific when V gene, CDR3 amino acid sequence and J gene were exactly matched to a known reactive TCR set. The reference SARS-CoV-2 TCR set was obtained from MIRA and was filtered for enrichment in COVID-19-positive ImmuneCODE repertoires, whereby public or cross-reactive TCRs were removed. Based on the MIRA antigens, annotated TCRs were further analysed at the level of specific ORF or position within ORF. Depth was the summed frequency of annotated unique rearrangements, while breadth was defined as annotated unique rearrangements over total unique productive rearrangements. Two-sided Wilcoxon rank-sum tests were used to compare TCR breadth between groups. TCRdb holds this immuneACCESS table with in-frame rearrangements only. Some clones are missing; in checked studies, unresolved V genes explain under half, and the rest has no known cause. Clone size and the V and J calls come from that table; the DNA yielded D and trimming. A total of some 190,000 clones appear in this sample, approximately 90% of them only once. Of the sample, 4.5% to 7.5% falls within the top ten clones.

General findings and caveats noted by the study authors: After vaccination, spike-specific CD8+ and CD4+ T cell responses were reported to show substantial breadth. It was noted by the authors that total T cell responses may have been underestimated by the TCR breadth and depth analyses. Vaccine and placebo recipients had comparable non-spike TCR breadth, which fits with the vaccine containing only spike. Spike-specific TCR breadth was higher in Ad26.COV2.S recipients than in placebo recipients (P = 0.0014).

The time point label here, explained by the study, means: individuals recovered from natural SARS-CoV-2 infection. The germline V gene encodes CDR1 MDHEN and CDR2 SYDVKM. The germline V end is reduced by 3 bases and the J end by 2 bases; junction bases left unmatched: 3. The CDR3 has 16 amino acids, counting the end cysteine and phenylalanine. The DNA shown is the 48-base CDR3, in frame from base 1. The source is a human donor who had recovered from COVID-19. The chain employs TRBV28 and TRBJ2-1; 11 bases in the junction line up with TRBD1. The material was peripheral blood, obtained after recovery from COVID-19. In nucleotide form, the sequence is TGTGCCAGCAGTTTGCTGGGACAGGGGGCCTACAATGAGCAGTTCTTC. This encodes CASSLLGQGAYNEQFF.